The 28 T cell receptor beta chains below were found in one sample sequenced in a study of cytomegalovirus exposure and HLA in healthy donors. The PCR contained 60 Vbeta and 13 Jbeta primers. Sequenced by immunoSEQ multiplex PCR; TCRdb stores in-frame clones only, minus some. This repertoire shows hundreds of thousands of clones, around 80% found once; its top ten account for about 0.63%. Sequences were obtained from PBMCs. The receptors come from a man in his late teens or twenties in good health and CMV-seronegative.

J is TRBJ2-3 and V is TRBV27, with 8 nucleotides matching TRBD2. The trim removed 5 bases at V and 6 bases at J, leaving 7 bases unmatched. The CDR3 loop spans 14 amino acids. Germline values: CDR1 MNHEY, CDR2 SMNVEV (reference sequence). CDR3 coding DNA: TGTGCCAGCAGTCCCGGGGGGGGGCAGGATACGCAGTATTTT. Translating gives CASSPGGGQDTQYF.

In nucleotides, the CDR3 is TGTGCCAGCAGTCCCCCCAGACAGGGCTCCTACGAGCAGTACTTC. It translates to CASSPPRQGSYEQYF. This chain joins TRBV28 and TRBJ2-7; 7 bases align to TRBD1. The CDR3 contains 15 residues. V dropped 5 bases and J dropped 0; count of bases not matched to a gene: 7. The germline V gene encodes CDR1 MDHEN and CDR2 SYDVKM.

The rearrangement uses TRBV29-1 and TRBJ2-3, with 7 nucleotides matching TRBD2. The junction had 5 bases not matched to a gene; V was cut back by 1 base and J by 1 base. The length of the CDR3 is 15 residues. The germline gives CDR1 SQVTM, CDR2 ANQGSEA. The CDR3 DNA reads TGCAGCGTTGAAGCCCGGGGAGGGCGCACAGATACGCAGTATTTT. Protein: CSVEARGGRTDTQYF.

CDR3 DNA sequence: TGTGCCAGCAGCTCGGTACAGGGGTCTAGCATTCAGTACTTC. Amino acid sequence: CASSSVQGSSIQYF. The V call is TRBV7-2, the J call TRBJ2-4; 7 bases match TRBD1. Germline loops: CDR1 SGHTA, CDR2 FQGNSA. The CDR3 totals 14 residues. Trimming at V came to 4 bases and at J to 9 bases, leaving 9 bases not matched to a gene.

The V gene is TRBV5-4, the J gene TRBJ2-7; 9 bases are a match to TRBD1. With 1 base clipped from V and 7 bases from J, the junction kept 9 bases outside the gene matches. The CDR3 sequence is 15 residues long. CDR1 and CDR2 from the germline V gene are SGHNT and YYREEE (reference sequence). Here the CDR3 reads CASSLLSGQGGEQYF. CDR3 DNA sequence: TGTGCCAGCAGCTTGTTGTCGGGACAGGGAGGGGAGCAGTACTTC.

The chain couples TRBV7-3 to TRBJ1-2; 7 positions match TRBD1. Trimming took 5 bases from V and 6 from J; bases not matched to a gene: 6. Per the germline V gene, CDR1 is SGHTA and CDR2 is FQGTGA. The CDR3 loop spans 13 amino acids. CDR3 coding DNA: TGTGCCAGCAGCCTAGGACAGGACCATGGCTACACCTTC. It codes for CASSLGQDHGYTF.

This clone was counted only a few times. The V gene is TRBV18, the J gene TRBJ1-2; 8 bases are a match to TRBD1. The V and J ends lost 4 bases and 8 bases, in that order; junction bases with no gene match: 6. The germline V gene encodes CDR1 KGHSH and CDR2 LQKENI. The CDR3 extends over 13 amino acids. The CDR3 sequence: CASSLLTGEGYTF. CDR3 coding DNA: TGTGCCAGCTCACTGTTGACAGGGGAAGGCTACACCTTC.

The chain has TRBV10-1 and TRBJ2-3, with 13 bases lining up with TRBD2. Germline lookup yields CDR1 WNHNN and CDR2 SYGVQD (reference sequence). V lost 4 bases to trimming and J lost 4 bases; unmatched junction nucleotides: 5. The CDR3 is 16 amino acids. Here the CDR3 reads CASSAGTSGKADTQYF. The CDR3 nucleotides read TGCGCCAGCAGTGCGGGGACTAGCGGGAAGGCAGATACGCAGTATTTT.

The V gene is TRBV6-6, the J gene TRBJ1-4; TRBD1 is a possible D gene (6 bases). Germline V gene data show CDR1 as MNHNY and CDR2 as SVGAGI (reference sequence). The length of the CDR3 is 15 residues. Deletions cut 5 bases from V and 5 bases from J, with 15 bases between. In DNA form, the CDR3 reads TGTGCCAGCAGTGATCAGGGAGGGGGGAATGAAAAACTGTTTTTT. The encoded protein is CASSDQGGGNEKLFF.

The J gene is TRBJ2-7, the V gene TRBV6-1; TRBD2 matches 8 bases. CDR3 length: 14 amino acids. V lost 7 bases to trimming and J lost 2 bases; unmatched junction nucleotides: 7. Germline V gene lookup returns CDR1 MNHNS and CDR2 SASEGT. The CDR3 DNA follows: TGTGCCAGCACCTGGAGCGGGGGCGCCTACGAGCAGTACTTC. Translated: CASTWSGGAYEQYF.

The table lists this clone with a few counts. This chain connects TRBV4-1 to TRBJ2-5, with 11 positions matching TRBD2. Trimming took 4 bases from V and 11 from J; bases not matched to a gene: 9. The CDR3 is 14 residues long. CDR1 MGHRA and CDR2 YSYEKL come from the germline V gene. DNA for the CDR3: TGCGCCAGCAGCCCGGGACTAGCGGTATGGGAGCAGTACTTC. Its protein product is CASSPGLAVWEQYF.

The rearrangement links TRBV5-1 to TRBJ1-1; D gene unclear. Trimming stripped 0 bases from V and 1 base from J, with 10 bases between. Germline V gene sequence: CDR1 SGHRS, CDR2 YFSETQ. The CDR3 totals 15 residues. The DNA for the CDR3 is TGCGCCAGCAGCTTGGTCTTAGGAGGGAACACTGAAGCTTTCTTT. Amino acids: CASSLVLGGNTEAFF.

The chain joins TRBV15 to TRBJ2-3; the D gene is possibly TRBD2 (6 bases). CDR1 and CDR2 from the germline V gene are LNHNV and YYDKDF (reference sequence). V lost 5 bases and J lost 5, with 17 bases in between. The CDR3 has 15 amino acids. This CDR3 reads CATSWGLGEKDTQYF. CDR3 DNA sequence: TGTGCCACCAGCTGGGGACTCGGGGAGAAAGATACGCAGTATTTT.

The chain combines TRBV18 with TRBJ2-7, with D possibly being TRBD2 (5 bases). The V end was cut by 4 bases, the J end by 2 bases, with 21 bases between. The V gene's germline CDR1 is KGHSH and CDR2 LQKENI. The CDR3 runs 17 residues. The CDR3 loop reads CASSRLPRPEGAYEQYF. CDR3 coding DNA: TGTGCCAGCTCACGACTACCCAGGCCTGAAGGCGCCTACGAGCAGTACTTC.

The rearrangement uses TRBV7-3 and TRBJ2-1; 12 nucleotides match TRBD1. The CDR3 is made up of 16 amino acids. CDR1 SGHTA and CDR2 FQGTGA come from the germline V gene. The ends lost 6 bases at V and 5 bases at J; junction bases unmatched: 8. This chain's CDR3 is CASRTLGQGANNEQFF. The CDR3 DNA sequence: TGTGCCAGCAGGACCCTGGGACAGGGGGCTAACAATGAGCAGTTCTTC.

The rearrangement joins TRBV6-5 to TRBJ2-1; TRBD1 agrees at 10 bases. V shed 6 bases, J shed 2 bases, and the junction held 1 base outside the gene matches. Germline lookup yields CDR1 MNHEY and CDR2 SVGAGI. The CDR3 is 14 residues long. Here the CDR3 DNA reads TGTGCCAGCAGAGGACAGGGGGCCTACAATGAGCAGTTCTTC. This encodes CASRGQGAYNEQFF.

The chain recombines TRBV2 with TRBJ1-2, with TRBD1 matching over 9 bases. The CDR3 is 16 amino acids. With 8 bases clipped from V and 2 bases from J, the junction kept 12 bases outside the gene matches. Germline V gives CDR1 SNHLY, CDR2 FYNNEI. This CDR3 is CASVPGQGAKNYGYTF. As DNA, the CDR3 is TGTGCCAGCGTACCGGGACAGGGCGCGAAAAACTATGGCTACACCTTC. The whole variable domain, filled in from reference TRBV2 and TRBJ1-2, reads EPEVTQTPSHQVTQMGQEVILRCVPISNHLYFYWYRQILGQKVEFLVSFYNNEISEKSEIFDDQFSVERPDGSNFTLKIRSTKLEDSAMYFCASVPGQGAKNYGYTFGSGTRLTVV.

The V and J genes are TRBV10-1 and TRBJ2-7; weak D call: TRBD2 (6 bases). Between the trimmed V and J ends, which lost 3 bases and 5 bases, there was a span of 17 bases. The CDR3 runs 15 residues. Germline CDR1 reads WNHNN; CDR2 reads SYGVQD (reference sequence). CDR3: CASSDVSAGNHEQYF. The CDR3 coding sequence is TGCGCCAGCAGTGATGTTTCTGCGGGGAACCACGAGCAGTACTTC.

This chain connects TRBV5-1 to TRBJ2-3, with D possibly matching TRBD1 (5 bases). Germline assignment: CDR1 SGHRS and CDR2 YFSETQ. The CDR3 is made up of 14 amino acids. Trimming stripped 4 bases from V and 2 bases from J, with 11 bases between. In DNA form, the CDR3 reads TGCGCCAGCAGCAAGACAGAGCCCACAGATACGCAGTATTTT. It is translated as CASSKTEPTDTQYF.

The rearrangement links TRBV6-5 to TRBJ2-7; the D is unclear. This CDR3 has 13 residues. Per the germline V gene, CDR1 is MNHEY and CDR2 is SVGAGI. V lost 0 bases and J 3 bases, leaving 6 bases between the germline ends. The CDR3 sequence is CASSYSNSYEQYF. CDR3 nucleotide sequence: TGTGCCAGCAGTTACTCCAACAGCTACGAGCAGTACTTC.

The chain has TRBV4-1 and TRBJ1-1; D unclear. V lost 1 base to trimming and J lost 1 base, with 4 bases between them. The germline gives CDR1 MGHRA, CDR2 YSYEKL. The CDR3 sequence is 13 residues long. Written as DNA, the CDR3 is TGCGCCAGCAGCCAAGTCTGGAACACTGAAGCTTTCTTT. It translates to CASSQVWNTEAFF.

The rearrangement links TRBV7-9 to TRBJ2-1; 9 positions match TRBD1. CDR3 length equals 18 residues. CDR1 is SEHNR, CDR2 FQNEAQ, per germline (reference sequence). V was pared by 3 bases and J by 12 bases, with 21 bases of the junction left unmatched. CDR3 protein: CASSLLGGGGQGRLGQFF. CDR3 coding DNA: TGTGCCAGCAGCTTGTTAGGGGGAGGGGGACAGGGTCGGTTAGGGCAGTTCTTC.

The J gene is TRBJ1-5, the V gene TRBV2; D perhaps matches TRBD1 (5 bases). V lost 4 bases and J 1 base, leaving 11 bases between the germline ends. The CDR3 extends over 15 amino acids. The germline CDR1 and CDR2 sequences are SNHLY and FYNNEI. The CDR3 nucleotides read TGTGCCAGCAGTGTTCGGGGGGGGAGCAATCAGCCCCAGCATTTT. Its translation: CASSVRGGSNQPQHF.

This clone appeared a single time. The chain combines TRBV6-1 with TRBJ1-1, with D unresolved. V lost 4 bases to trimming and J lost 4 bases, with 13 bases between them. CDR3 length: 14 amino acids. The germline gives CDR1 MNHNS, CDR2 SASEGT. CDR3 sequence: CASSAGELGTEAFF. CDR3 DNA sequence: TGTGCCAGCAGTGCCGGGGAGCTCGGCACTGAAGCTTTCTTT.

The gene calls are TRBV5-6 and TRBJ1-1; D is uncertain. Looked up from germline, CDR1 is SGHDT and CDR2 is YYEEEE. The CDR3 consists of 14 residues. The V end was cut by 5 bases, the J end by 1 base, with 12 bases between. CDR3: CASRFDQKNTEAFF. CDR3 DNA: TGTGCCAGCAGATTCGATCAGAAGAACACTGAAGCTTTCTTT.

The chain uses TRBV28 and TRBJ1-1; the D is unclear. The germline CDR1 and CDR2 sequences are MDHEN and SYDVKM. V was cut by 5 bases and J by 3 bases, with 4 bases left in between. The CDR3 is 11 amino acids. CDR3 nucleotides: TGTGCCAGCAGTCTCTACACTGAAGCTTTCTTT. Encoded protein: CASSLYTEAFF.

The gene calls are TRBV2 and TRBJ2-3; 13 bases fit TRBD2. The CDR3 runs to 15 residues. The V segment lost 6 bases and the J segment 9 bases; nucleotides outside the gene matches: 9. Germline V gene lookup returns CDR1 SNHLY and CDR2 FYNNEI. CDR3 in DNA: TGTGCCAGCAGAACCCGGACTAGCGGGAGAATGACGCAGTATTTT. It translates to CASRTRTSGRMTQYF.

This clone was seen just once. The chain carries TRBV4-2 and TRBJ1-2, with D perhaps TRBD1 (5 bases). The CDR3 is 17 residues long. V lost 0 bases, J lost 8 bases, and 22 bases lay in between. In germline, CDR1 is LGHNA, CDR2 YNFKEQ. Written as DNA, the CDR3 is TGTGCCAGCAGCCAAGATGGGGAGGCGGGGCGCTTCCGAGGCTACACCTTC. This codes for CASSQDGEAGRFRGYTF.